A single sample is the source of the 9 T cell receptor beta chains below, sequenced in a study of identical twins. TCRdb reanalysed the 5' RACE reads using MiXCR and keeps one entry per CDR3 protein. In the table there are around 100,000 distinct CDR3 sequences, 5.9% of which are singletons. The sequencing input was memory T cells sorted from blood. Every receptor here comes from a woman between 45 and 60 years old in good health.

This clonotype was picked up many times. The genes are TRBV5-6 and TRBJ1-5; D is possibly TRBD1 (5 bases). V was cut by 4 bases and J by 3 bases, with 17 bases left in between. This CDR3 region has 16 residues. The V gene's germline CDR1 is SGHDT and CDR2 YYEEEE. This CDR3 is CASSPGTAGSNQPQHF. The CDR3 bases are TGTGCCAGCAGCCCGGGTACGGCAGGGTCCAATCAGCCCCAGCATTTT. The full variable domain, completed using reference TRBV5-6 and TRBJ1-5, is DAGVTQSPTHLIKTRGQQVTLRCSPKSGHDTVSWYQQALGQGPQFIFQYYEEEERQRGNFPDRFSGHQFPNYSSELNVNALLLGDSALYLCASSPGTAGSNQPQHFGDGTRLSIL.

The chain couples TRBV5-5 to TRBJ2-1; D remains unclear. Germline lookup yields CDR1 SGHKS and CDR2 YYEKEE (reference sequence). The CDR3 is made up of 15 amino acids. Trimming left V 1 base short and J 4 bases short, with 12 bases between. The CDR3 spells CASSLQPVVYNEQFF. CDR3 in DNA: TGTGCCAGCAGCTTGCAGCCCGTTGTGTACAATGAGCAGTTCTTC.

This clonotype was detected many times. CDR3: CASSGRTSGGNEQFF. DNA for the CDR3: TGTGCCAGCAGTGGTCGGACTAGCGGTGGCAATGAGCAGTTCTTC. The chain has TRBV27 and TRBJ2-1; 10 bases fit TRBD2. Germline assignment: CDR1 MNHEY and CDR2 SMNVEV (reference sequence). The CDR3 totals 15 residues. Trimming at V came to 5 bases and at J to 6 bases, leaving 7 bases not matched to a gene.

This clonotype was observed many times. The chain recombines TRBV7-2 with TRBJ2-1; TRBD2 is a possible D gene (6 bases). Trimming took 1 base from V and 5 from J, leaving 12 bases between them. Germline CDR1 is SGHTA and CDR2 is FQGNSA. The CDR3 loop spans 15 amino acids. As DNA, the CDR3 is TGTGCCAGCAGCTTAGTCTGGCGGGGTCACAATGAGCAGTTCTTC. Translated: CASSLVWRGHNEQFF.

This clonotype has more than one count but fewer than ten. This chain connects TRBV9 to TRBJ2-3; the match to TRBD2 covers 9 bases. This CDR3 has 15 residues. Germline CDR1 is SGDLS and CDR2 is YYNGEE. Trimming removed 1 base from V and 3 bases from J; junction bases left unmatched: 3. DNA of the CDR3: TGTGCCAGCAGCGTACATAGCGGGGGTACAGATACGCAGTATTTT. This encodes CASSVHSGGTDTQYF.

V usage is TRBV20-1 and J usage is TRBJ2-1; 12 bases match TRBD2. Germline V CDR1 and CDR2: DFQATT, SNEGSKA (reference sequence). CDR3 size: 17 residues. V lost 0 bases and J lost 12; bases outside the gene matches: 15. CDR3 DNA sequence: TGCAGTGCTAGAGATCCCCAGACTAGCGGGAGCCCCTTGAGGCAGTTCTTC. Its protein product is CSARDPQTSGSPLRQFF.

In its sample, this clonotype was seen many times. The rearrangement uses TRBV3-1 and TRBJ2-1, with 7 bases identical to TRBD2. The J segment lost 3 bases and the V segment lost 0 bases, leaving 5 bases of the junction unmatched. Germline CDR1 and CDR2: LGHDT and YNNKEL (reference sequence). The CDR3 length is 16 residues. This CDR3 reads CASSQEGGRVYNEQFF. CDR3 nucleotides: TGTGCCAGCAGCCAAGAAGGCGGGAGAGTCTACAATGAGCAGTTCTTC.

The sample holds many counts of this clonotype. The chain has TRBV6-2 or TRBV6-3 and TRBJ2-7; D possibly corresponds to TRBD2 (6 bases). The germline V gene has CDR1 MNHEY and CDR2 SVGEGT. The V end lost 6 bases, the J end lost 2 bases, and 8 bases lay between the germline ends. The length of the CDR3 is 12 residues. CDR3 in amino acids: CASRGRPYEQYF. The CDR3 DNA is TGTGCCAGCAGGGGGAGGCCCTACGAGCAGTACTTC.

V gene TRBV19 combines with J gene TRBJ2-5, with D hard to call. There are 13 residues in the CDR3. Germline CDR1 is LNHDA and CDR2 is SQIVND (reference sequence). Trimming left V 3 bases short and J 4 bases short, with 9 bases between. This CDR3 reads CASSIRPGETQYF. In nucleotides, the CDR3 is TGTGCCAGTAGTATTCGTCCGGGAGAGACCCAGTACTTC. Together with reference TRBV19 and TRBJ2-5, the CDR3 gives the full variable domain: DGGITQSPKYLFRKEGQNVTLSCEQNLNHDAMYWYRQDPGQGLRLIYYSQIVNDFQKGDIAEGYSVSREKKESFPLTVTSAQKNPTAFYLCASSIRPGETQYFGPGTRLLVL.